The source of this TCR beta chain is a study of a mutant IDH1 vaccine in newly diagnosed glioma. For the study at large: Patients' prior therapy spanned radiotherapy, temozolomide, or both; most underwent both.

Profiled with immunoSEQ multiplex PCR; TCRdb holds only in-frame clones, not every one. Among tens of thousands of clones, about three quarters were seen once, and the ten largest hold 1.8%. The time point here: baseline, week 1 (first vaccination visit). The treatment is: pre-vaccination baseline after standard-of-care therapy. Diagnosis in the donors showed new WHO grade 3 or 4 astrocytomas that were IDH1-mutant and ATRX-lost. The CDR3 has 16 residues. The germline gives CDR1 LNHDA, CDR2 SQIVND (reference sequence). Deletions cut 5 bases from V and 0 bases from J, with 14 bases between. The chain uses TRBV19 and TRBJ1-5; TRBD1 might be the D (6 bases). The sequence was obtained from a woman in her 40s with glioma. The specimen comprised PBMCs, sampled from a glioma patient treated with radiotherapy, temozolomide or both. The chain's CDR3 is CASSHPDRSSNQPQHF. The CDR3 nucleotides are TGTGCCAGTAGTCACCCCGACAGGAGTAGCAATCAGCCCCAGCATTTT.